The 5 T cell receptor beta chains listed next were all sequenced from one sample in a study of sequential checkpoint blockade in melanoma. Regarding treatment: randomized to nivolumab then ipilimumab (arm A) or the reverse (arm B). Method: immunoSEQ multiplex PCR; TCRdb's copy keeps in-frame clones and lacks some. Among approximately 20,000 clones listed, 73% were seen once. The sequencing used CD8+ T cells sorted from blood (inferred from file names), collected from a patient given nivolumab and ipilimumab in sequence. The receptors were sampled from a human donor with melanoma.

This clone has more than one count but fewer than ten. The V gene is TRBV19, the J gene TRBJ1-1; TRBD1 might be the D (6 bases). The CDR3 extends over 17 amino acids. Germline V gene lookup returns CDR1 LNHDA and CDR2 SQIVND (reference sequence). V was clipped by 2 bases and J by 0 bases, with 16 bases between them. CDR3 DNA sequence: TGTGCCAGTAGTATACCGGGGGGCCTAATTATGAACACTGAAGCTTTCTTT. Protein sequence: CASSIPGGLIMNTEAFF.

The chain combines TRBV7-2 with TRBJ2-7, with D possibly being TRBD1 (6 bases). The CDR3 is 14 residues long. CDR1 is SGHTA and CDR2 is FQGNSA in the germline V gene. V gave up 5 bases and J gave up 1 base, with 12 bases separating them. The DNA of the CDR3 is TGTGCCAGCAGCCCCTGGACAGCATCCTACGAGCAGTACTTC. This translates into CASSPWTASYEQYF.

J is TRBJ2-3 and V is TRBV7-9; 7 nucleotides align to TRBD2. The junction had 9 bases not matched to a gene; V was cut back by 5 bases and J by 1 base. There are 16 residues in the CDR3. Germline V gene sequence: CDR1 SEHNR, CDR2 FQNEAQ (reference sequence). In nucleotides, the CDR3 is TGTGCCAGCAGCCCACCCGGGGGGACGGGCACAGATACGCAGTATTTT. Its protein is CASSPPGGTGTDTQYF. The full variable domain, its missing parts supplied by reference TRBV7-9 and TRBJ2-3, is DTGVSQNPRHKITKRGQNVTFRCDPISEHNRLYWYRQTLGQGPEFLTYFQNEAQLEKSRLLSDRFSAERPKGSFSTLEIQRTEQGDSAMYLCASSPPGGTGTDTQYFGPGTRLTVL.

This clone is medium-sized (0.01 to 0.1%) in the sample. V and J are TRBV4-2 and TRBJ1-1, with unresolved D. Deletions cut 2 bases from V and 0 bases from J, with 4 bases between. Germline assignment: CDR1 LGHNA and CDR2 YNFKEQ. CDR3 length: 13 amino acids. CDR3 nucleotide sequence: TGTGCCAGCAGCCAAACAGTGAACACTGAAGCTTTCTTT. Translation gives CASSQTVNTEAFF.

This clone was recorded once. The chain joins TRBV5-1 to TRBJ2-1, with 9 bases that match TRBD1. CDR1 is SGHRS, CDR2 YFSETQ, per germline. CDR3 length equals 16 residues. J gave up 5 bases and V 4 bases, and 10 bases lay outside the gene matches. The CDR3 sequence: CASSPTGTGLNNEQFF. For the CDR3, the DNA is TGCGCCAGCAGCCCCACCGGGACAGGGTTAAACAATGAGCAGTTCTTC.